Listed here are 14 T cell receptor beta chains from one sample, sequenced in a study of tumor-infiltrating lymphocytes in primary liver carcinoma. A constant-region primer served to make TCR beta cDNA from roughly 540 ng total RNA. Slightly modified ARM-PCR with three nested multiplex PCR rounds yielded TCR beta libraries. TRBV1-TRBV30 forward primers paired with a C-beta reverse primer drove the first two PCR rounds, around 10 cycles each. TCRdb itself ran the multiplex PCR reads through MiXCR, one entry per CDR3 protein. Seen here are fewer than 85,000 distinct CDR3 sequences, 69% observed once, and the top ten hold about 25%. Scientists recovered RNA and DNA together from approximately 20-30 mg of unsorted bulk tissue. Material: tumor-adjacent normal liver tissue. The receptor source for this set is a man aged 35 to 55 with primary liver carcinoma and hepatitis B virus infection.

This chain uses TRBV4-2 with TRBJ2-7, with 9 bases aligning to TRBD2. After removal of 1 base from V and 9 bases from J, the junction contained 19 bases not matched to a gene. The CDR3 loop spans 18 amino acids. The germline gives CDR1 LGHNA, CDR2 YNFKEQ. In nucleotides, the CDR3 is TGTGCCAGCAGCCAAGCCGGCGCTGGAGCGGGAGGAACCTATGGGCAGTACTTC. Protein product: CASSQAGAGAGGTYGQYF.

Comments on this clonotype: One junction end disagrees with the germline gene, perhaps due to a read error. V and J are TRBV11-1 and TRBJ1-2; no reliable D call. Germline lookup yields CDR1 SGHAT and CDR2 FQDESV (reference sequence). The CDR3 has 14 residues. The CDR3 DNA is TGTGACAGCAGCTTCAAGGGATTTGGCTATGGCTACACCTTC. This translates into CDSSFKGFGYGYTF.

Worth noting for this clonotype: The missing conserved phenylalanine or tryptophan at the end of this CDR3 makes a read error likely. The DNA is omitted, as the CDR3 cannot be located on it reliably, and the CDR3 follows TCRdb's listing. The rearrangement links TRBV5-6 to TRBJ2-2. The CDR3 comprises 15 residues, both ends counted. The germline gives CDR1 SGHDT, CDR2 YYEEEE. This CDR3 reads CASSPGFANTGELLL.

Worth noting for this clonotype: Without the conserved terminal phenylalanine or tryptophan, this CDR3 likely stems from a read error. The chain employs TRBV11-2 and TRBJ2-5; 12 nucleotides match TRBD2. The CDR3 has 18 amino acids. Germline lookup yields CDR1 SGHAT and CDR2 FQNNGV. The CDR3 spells CASSLDPWSSGRGETQYS. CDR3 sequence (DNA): TGTGCCAGCAGCTTAGATCCGTGGTCTAGCGGGAGGGGAGAGACTCAGTACTCC.

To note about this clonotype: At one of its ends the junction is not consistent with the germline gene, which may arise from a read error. Here the CDR3 DNA reads TGCGCCAGCAGCCAAGATACTAGCGGGAGGGGTAATTTGGAGATCCAGCAATTC. It encodes CASSQDTSGRGNLEIQQF. This chain connects TRBV4-1 to TRBJ2-5; TRBD2 matches at 13 bases. The germline gives CDR1 MGHRA, CDR2 YSYEKL. The CDR3 contains 18 residues.

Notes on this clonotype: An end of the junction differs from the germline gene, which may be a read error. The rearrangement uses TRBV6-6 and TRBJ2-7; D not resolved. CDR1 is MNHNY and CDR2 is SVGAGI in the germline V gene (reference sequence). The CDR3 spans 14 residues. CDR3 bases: TGTGCCAGCAGTTATGGCGGTGAGAACTACAAGCAGTACTTC. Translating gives CASSYGGENYKQYF.

The CDR3 DNA is TGTGCCAGTAGTATCAGACAGAACACTGAAGCTTTCTTT. It is translated as CASSIRQNTEAFF. The V and J genes are TRBV19 and TRBJ1-1; the D is unclear. The germline gives CDR1 LNHDA, CDR2 SQIVND (reference sequence). The V and J ends lost 3 bases and 1 base respectively, with 6 bases between them. The CDR3 runs 13 residues.

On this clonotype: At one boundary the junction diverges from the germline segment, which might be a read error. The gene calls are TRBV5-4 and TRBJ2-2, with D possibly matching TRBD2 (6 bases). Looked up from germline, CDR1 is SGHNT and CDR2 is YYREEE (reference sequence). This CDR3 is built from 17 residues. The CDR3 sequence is CVSSFSSGSTHTGELFF. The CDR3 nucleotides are TGTGTCAGCAGCTTCAGTAGCGGTAGCACTCACACCGGGGAGCTGTTTTTT.

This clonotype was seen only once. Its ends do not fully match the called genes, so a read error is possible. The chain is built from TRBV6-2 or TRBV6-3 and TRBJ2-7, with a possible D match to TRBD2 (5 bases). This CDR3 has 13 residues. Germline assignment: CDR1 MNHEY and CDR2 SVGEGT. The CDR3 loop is CVSGYEVPYEQYF. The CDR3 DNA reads TGTGTCAGCGGTTACGAGGTACCTTACGAGCAGTACTTC.

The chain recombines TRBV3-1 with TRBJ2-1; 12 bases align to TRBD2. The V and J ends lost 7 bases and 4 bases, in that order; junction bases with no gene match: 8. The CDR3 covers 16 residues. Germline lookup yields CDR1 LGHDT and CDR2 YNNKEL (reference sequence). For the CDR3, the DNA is TGTGCCAGCACCCCCGGACTAGCGGGGACATACAATGAGCAGTTCTTC. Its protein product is CASTPGLAGTYNEQFF.

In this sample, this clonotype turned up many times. The CDR3 nucleotides read TGTGCCAGCAGCTATACAGGACCTTTCTCCGGGGAGCTGTTTTTT. Its protein product is CASSYTGPFSGELFF. V usage is TRBV11-1 and J usage is TRBJ2-2; perhaps TRBD1 as D (5 bases). CDR3 length: 15 residues. With 4 bases removed from V and 6 bases from J, the gap between germline ends came to 15 bases. CDR1 and CDR2 from the germline V gene are SGHAT and FQDESV (reference sequence).

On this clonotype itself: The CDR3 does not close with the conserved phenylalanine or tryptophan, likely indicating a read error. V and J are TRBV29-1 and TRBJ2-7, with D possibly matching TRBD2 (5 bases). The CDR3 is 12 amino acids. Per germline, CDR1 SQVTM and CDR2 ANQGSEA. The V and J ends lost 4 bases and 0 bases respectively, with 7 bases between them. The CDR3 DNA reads TGCAGCGTTGCTAGCAGCTCCTACGAGCAGTACATC. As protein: CSVASSSYEQYI.

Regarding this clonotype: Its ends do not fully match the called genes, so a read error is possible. CDR3 residues: CDSSRIGDSPLHF. The CDR3 bases are TGTGACAGCAGTAGGATAGGGGATTCACCCCTCCACTTT. The chain uses TRBV6-5 and TRBJ1-6; D is possibly TRBD1 (5 bases). CDR1 and CDR2 from the germline V gene are MNHEY and SVGAGI. This CDR3 has 13 amino acids.

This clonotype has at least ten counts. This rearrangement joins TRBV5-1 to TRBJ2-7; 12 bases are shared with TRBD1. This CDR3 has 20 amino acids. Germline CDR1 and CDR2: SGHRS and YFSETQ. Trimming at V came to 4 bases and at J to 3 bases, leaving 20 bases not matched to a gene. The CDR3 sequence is CASSVGQGAGIAGGIYEQYF. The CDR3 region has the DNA TGCGCCAGCAGCGTGGGACAGGGGGCAGGGATAGCGGGAGGAATCTACGAGCAGTACTTC.